This T cell receptor beta chain was sequenced during a study of blood T cell repertoires in COVID-19 (dated by TCRdb to the early 2020s). With regard to the full study: Collaborator samples came from the United States, Italy and Spain and covered acute and convalescent phases of COVID-19. The material from the prospective study consisted of cDNA or gDNA derived from T cells, B-cell-depleted T cells, or PBMCs. Samples came from the ongoing ImmuneRACE study (first 160 participants) plus 1,254 subjects from 6 global collaborators. The repertoires were released in a freely available public database intended as a resource for research on the immune response to SARS-CoV-2. Where available, HLA class I and class II types were taken from metadata supplied by the sample provider and were not determined by assay-based typing. The dataset comprised deeply sampled blood TCRbeta repertoires from subjects exposed to, actively infected with, or recovered from COVID-19. Nearly every sample came with metadata listing a de-identified subject ID, COVID-19 status, age in years and sex. Broad study findings and their caveats: The quantity of clinical and demographic metadata differed by source and by participant and was supplied without curation.

CDR1 and CDR2, looked up from the germline V gene, are LGHNA and YNFKEQ. Spanning cysteine to phenylalanine, the CDR3 consists of 17 amino acids. The DNA shown is the 51-base CDR3, in frame from base 1. The junction shows trimming of 3 bases on V and 1 base on J, and the gene matches do not reach 9 bases of it. TCRbeta CDR3 regions were amplified from genomic DNA using the immunoSEQ Assay, a bias-controlled multiplex PCR. On the authors' methods: The number of nucleated cells in each sample was estimated by amplification of reference gene primers within the assay. To quantify the absolute abundance of each unique TCRbeta CDR3 rearrangement, sequence reads were collapsed and filtered. For each sample, productive Simpson clonality was calculated as the square root of Simpson's diversity index over productive rearrangements. In its TCRdb copy, this immuneACCESS table keeps in-frame sequences only and misses some clones. Where compared with another copy, unresolved V genes explain less than half of these, and the others have no known cause. Clonal size and the V and J genes are those of that table, whereas D and trimming came from the DNA. In all, the sample holds approximately 75,000 clones, and 65% to 85% of those were seen once. The ten largest clones capture about 13% of the sample.

Of note for this clone: It has no known antigen specificity. Qualities for individual bases were not recorded, and no much larger clone is one base off.

One collaborating source in Seattle enrolled patients while the patients were actively infected and followed the patients over time throughout the course of disease. The collaborating institutions used their own protocols to collect whole blood in K2EDTA tubes. For TCRbeta analysis, collaborators shipped samples in one of three forms: frozen whole blood, isolated PBMCs, or DNA extracted from either of those sample types. The sample taken for sequencing was peripheral blood. The sequence was obtained from a man between 45 and 60 years old with COVID-19, enrolled during active disease. The chain couples TRBV4-2 to TRBJ2-4; 7 middle bases align to TRBD1. The nucleotide sequence is given as TGTGCCAGCAGCCATACCTTACAGGGGATGGCCAAAAACATTCAGTACTTC. Translated, this gives CASSHTLQGMAKNIQYF.